This is a list of T cell receptor beta chains from one sample in a study of cytomegalovirus exposure and HLA in healthy donors. TCRdb's copy holds only in-frame clones and misses some; the assay was immunoSEQ multiplex PCR. The table lists 85,000 to 100,000 clones, roughly 82% of them singletons, with 7% to 10% in the top ten. Source material: PBMCs. The receptor set was obtained from a human donor in good health. CDR3s include the opening cysteine and the closing phenylalanine or tryptophan. The D gene is left open where the match is weak. Some rows have no size entry. The others give once, few or many, or a class for an expanded clone.

V: TRBV12-5
size: NA
D: NA
J: TRBJ2-7
DNA: TGTGCTAGTGGTTTTGAAAGAGACGAGCAGTACTTC
CDR3: CASGFERDEQYF

V: TRBV5-1
size: NA
D: NA
J: TRBJ2-2
DNA: TGCGCCAGCAGCTTTAACGGGGATGCCGGGGAGCTGTTTTTT
CDR3: CASSFNGDAGELFF

V: TRBV19
size: NA
D: TRBD1
J: TRBJ1-3
DNA: TGTGCCAGTAGTCTTACAGGGGGTAAAGGAAACACCATATATTTT
CDR3: CASSLTGGKGNTIYF

V: TRBV5-6
size: few
D: NA
J: TRBJ2-5
DNA: TGTGCCAGCAGCCAACGACGGGTTACGGGAGAGCAGTACTTC
CDR3: CASSQRRVTGEQYF

V: TRBV18
size: NA
D: NA
J: TRBJ1-5
DNA: TGTGCCAGCTCACCCGGGATCGGGAGCAGCAATCAGCCCCAGCATTTT
CDR3: CASSPGIGSSNQPQHF

V: TRBV7-2
size: NA
D: TRBD2
J: TRBJ2-7
DNA: TGTGCCAGCAGCCCAGAGGGTGGCGGGAGTTACGAGCAGTACTTC
CDR3: CASSPEGGGSYEQYF

V: TRBV5-6
size: once
D: TRBD2
J: TRBJ2-7
DNA: TGTGCCAGCAGCTTGCCTAGCGGGGGTCAACACTCCTACGAGCAGTACTTC
CDR3: CASSLPSGGQHSYEQYF

V: TRBV9
size: NA
D: TRBD1
J: TRBJ2-7
DNA: TGTGCCAGCAGCGCCGGACAGGGCCCCTACGAGCAGTACTTC
CDR3: CASSAGQGPYEQYF

V: TRBV9
size: NA
D: TRBD1
J: TRBJ2-5
DNA: TGTGCCAGCAGCCCCACTTTGGACAGGGAAGAGACCCAGTACTTC
CDR3: CASSPTLDREETQYF

V: TRBV18
size: few
D: NA
J: TRBJ2-1
DNA: TGTGCCAGCTCACCACCGGGGGGGGCAGGCAATGAGCAGTTCTTC
CDR3: CASSPPGGAGNEQFF

V: TRBV29-1
size: NA
D: NA
J: TRBJ1-1
DNA: TGCAGCGTTGAAGGCAGAATGAACACTGAAGCTTTCTTT
CDR3: CSVEGRMNTEAFF

V: TRBV5-8
size: few
D: NA
J: TRBJ2-1
DNA: TGTGCCAGCAGTCCCCCACTAGCTTCCTACAATGAGCAGTTCTTC
CDR3: CASSPPLASYNEQFF

V: TRBV7-6
size: NA
D: NA
J: TRBJ2-4
DNA: TGTGCCAGCAGCCCATCTCGGGGAACAATGCAAGCCAAAAACATTCAGTACTTC
CDR3: CASSPSRGTMQAKNIQYF

V: TRBV6-1
size: few
D: TRBD1
J: TRBJ1-1
DNA: TGTGCCAGCAGTGATCAGGACAGGGCGAACACTGAAGCTTTCTTT
CDR3: CASSDQDRANTEAFF

V: TRBV19
size: NA
D: NA
J: TRBJ1-1
DNA: TGTGCCAGTAGTATAGATCTAGGCGGGAACACTGAAGCTTTCTTT
CDR3: CASSIDLGGNTEAFF

V: TRBV5-6
size: NA
D: NA
J: TRBJ2-7
DNA: TGTGCCAGCAGCTCCCCTTATGGTGGGGGCAACCTCCTCTCCTACGAGCAGTACTTC
CDR3: CASSSPYGGGNLLSYEQYF

V: TRBV5-8
size: NA
D: TRBD1
J: TRBJ1-2
DNA: TGTGCCAGCCTGGACAGGGATTTAAGTTGGATAGCCGTTGACTATGGCTACACCTTC
CDR3: CASLDRDLSWIAVDYGYTF

V: TRBV18
size: NA
D: NA
J: TRBJ1-1
DNA: TGTGCCAGCTCACTGACGGGGAACACTGAAGCTTTCTTT
CDR3: CASSLTGNTEAFF

V: TRBV18
size: NA
D: NA
J: TRBJ1-2
DNA: TGTGCCAGCTCACCCGAGGGAGACTATGGCTACACCTTC
CDR3: CASSPEGDYGYTF

V: TRBV30
size: NA
D: TRBD1
J: TRBJ1-2
DNA: TGTGCCTGGAGTGAAGGGGGCTGGGATAACTATGGCTACACCTTC
CDR3: CAWSEGGWDNYGYTF